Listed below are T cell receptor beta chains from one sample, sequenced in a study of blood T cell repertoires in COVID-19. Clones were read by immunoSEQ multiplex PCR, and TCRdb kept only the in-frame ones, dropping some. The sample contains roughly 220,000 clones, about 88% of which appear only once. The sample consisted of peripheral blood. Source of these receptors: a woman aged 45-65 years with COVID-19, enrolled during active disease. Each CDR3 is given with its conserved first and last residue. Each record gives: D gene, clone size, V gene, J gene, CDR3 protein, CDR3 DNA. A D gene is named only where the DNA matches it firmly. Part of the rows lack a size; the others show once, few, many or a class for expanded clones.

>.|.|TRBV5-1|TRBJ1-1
CASSPGPFGRAFF
TGCGCCAGCAGCCCAGGACCATTTGGGAGGGCTTTCTTT
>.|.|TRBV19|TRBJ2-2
CASSIGNRRVTGELFF
TGTGCCAGTAGTATAGGTAACAGGCGTGTCACCGGGGAGCTGTTTTTT
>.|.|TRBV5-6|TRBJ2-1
CASSSFLTVSYNEQFF
TGTGCCAGCAGCTCTTTTTTGACAGTCTCCTACAATGAGCAGTTCTTC
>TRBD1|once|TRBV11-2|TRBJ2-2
CASSSRQGVGTGELFF
TGTGCCAGCAGCTCCCGACAGGGGGTTGGCACCGGGGAGCTGTTTTTT
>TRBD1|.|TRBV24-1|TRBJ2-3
CATSQPGDRGSDTQYF
TGTGCCACCAGTCAACCAGGGGACAGGGGGTCAGATACGCAGTATTTT
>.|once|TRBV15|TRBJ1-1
CATSRADRRDTEAFF
TGTGCCACCAGCAGAGCAGACAGGCGCGACACTGAAGCTTTCTTT
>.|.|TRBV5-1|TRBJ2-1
CASSLGRRQGYNEQFF
TGCGCCAGCAGCTTGGGGAGACGGCAGGGCTACAATGAGCAGTTCTTC
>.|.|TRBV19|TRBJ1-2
CASTYRGSDYGYTF
TGTGCCAGTACGTACCGAGGCTCTGACTATGGCTACACCTTC
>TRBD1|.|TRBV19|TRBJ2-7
CASSTGTGFYEQYF
TGTGCCAGTAGTACCGGGACAGGATTCTACGAGCAGTACTTC
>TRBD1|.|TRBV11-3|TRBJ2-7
CASSPSWDRGLYEQYF
TGTGCCAGCAGCCCCTCTTGGGACAGGGGGCTGTACGAGCAGTACTTC
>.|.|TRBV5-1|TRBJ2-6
CASSSSWEPGANVLTF
TGCGCCAGCAGCTCCTCCTGGGAGCCTGGGGCCAACGTCCTGACTTTC
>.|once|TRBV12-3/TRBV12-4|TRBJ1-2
CASKAVPRDGYTF
TGTGCCAGCAAGGCGGTCCCTCGGGATGGCTACACCTTC
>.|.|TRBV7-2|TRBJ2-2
CASSLVEGRFSTGELFF
TGTGCCAGCAGCTTAGTTGAGGGTAGGTTCTCCACCGGGGAGCTGTTTTTT
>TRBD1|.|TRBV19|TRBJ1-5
CASSIRGTGGGANQPQHF
TGTGCCAGTAGTATCCGCGGGACAGGCGGTGGGGCCAATCAGCCCCAGCATTTT
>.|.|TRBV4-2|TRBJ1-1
CASSQDRMNTEAFF
TGTGCCAGCAGCCAAGACAGAATGAACACTGAAGCTTTCTTT
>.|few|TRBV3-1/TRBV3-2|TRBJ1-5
CASSPSGGAGQPQHF
TGTGCCAGCAGCCCAAGTGGGGGGGCCGGTCAGCCCCAGCATTTT
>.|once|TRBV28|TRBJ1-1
CASSIKRGDTEAFF
TGTGCCAGCAGTATTAAGCGAGGTGACACTGAAGCTTTCTTT
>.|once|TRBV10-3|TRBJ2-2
CAISVSQINTGELFF
TGTGCCATCAGTGTAAGTCAGATAAACACCGGGGAGCTGTTTTTT
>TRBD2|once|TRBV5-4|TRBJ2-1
CASSLDAGGYNEQFF
TGTGCCAGCAGCTTGGATGCGGGGGGCTACAATGAGCAGTTCTTC
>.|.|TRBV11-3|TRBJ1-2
CASSFQVGDGYTF
TGTGCCAGCAGCTTCCAGGTCGGGGATGGCTACACCTTC
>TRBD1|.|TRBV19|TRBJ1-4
CASRGGRLSEKLFF
TGTGCCAGTAGAGGGGGCAGACTGAGCGAAAAACTGTTTTTT
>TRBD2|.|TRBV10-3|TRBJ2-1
CAISGTSGGNNEQFF
TGTGCCATCAGTGGGACTAGCGGGGGTAACAATGAGCAGTTCTTC